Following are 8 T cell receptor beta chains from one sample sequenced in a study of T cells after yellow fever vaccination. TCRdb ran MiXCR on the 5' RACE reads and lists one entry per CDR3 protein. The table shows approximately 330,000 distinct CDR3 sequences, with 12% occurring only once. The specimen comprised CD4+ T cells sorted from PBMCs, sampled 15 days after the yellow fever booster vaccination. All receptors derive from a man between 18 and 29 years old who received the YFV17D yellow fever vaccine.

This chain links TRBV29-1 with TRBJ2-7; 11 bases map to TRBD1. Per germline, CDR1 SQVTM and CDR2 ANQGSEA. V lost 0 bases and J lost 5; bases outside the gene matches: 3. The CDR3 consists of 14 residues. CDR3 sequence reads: CSVEDRTGGDEQYV. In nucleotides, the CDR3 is TGCAGCGTTGAAGATAGGACAGGGGGCGACGAGCAGTACGTC.

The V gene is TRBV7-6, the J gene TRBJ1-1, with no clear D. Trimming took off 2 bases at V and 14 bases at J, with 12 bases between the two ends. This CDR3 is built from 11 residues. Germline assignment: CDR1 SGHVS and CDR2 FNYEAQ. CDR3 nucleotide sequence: TGTGCCAGCAGCTTATCGGGCCAGCAGTTCTTT. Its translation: CASSLSGQQFF.

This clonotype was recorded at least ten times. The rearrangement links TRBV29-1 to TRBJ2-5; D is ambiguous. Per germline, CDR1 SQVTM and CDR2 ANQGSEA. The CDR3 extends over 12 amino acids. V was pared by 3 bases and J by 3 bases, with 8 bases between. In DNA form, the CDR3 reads TGCAGCGTTGAGACCGATAAAGAGACCCAGTACTTC. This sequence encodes CSVETDKETQYF.

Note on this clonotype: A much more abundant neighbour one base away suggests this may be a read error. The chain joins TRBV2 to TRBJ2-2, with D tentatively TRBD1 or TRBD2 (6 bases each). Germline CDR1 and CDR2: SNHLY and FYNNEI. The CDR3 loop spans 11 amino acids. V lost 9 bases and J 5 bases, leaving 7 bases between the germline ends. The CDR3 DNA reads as TGTGCCAGAGGGGGGACCGGGGAGCTGTTTTTT. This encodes CARGGTGELFF.

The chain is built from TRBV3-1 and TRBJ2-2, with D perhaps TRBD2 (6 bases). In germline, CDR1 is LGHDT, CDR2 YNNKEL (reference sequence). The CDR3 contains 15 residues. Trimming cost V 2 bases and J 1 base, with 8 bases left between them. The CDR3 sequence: CASSQFGGNTGELFF. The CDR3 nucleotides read TGTGCCAGCAGCCAATTCGGGGGGAACACCGGGGAGCTGTTTTTT.

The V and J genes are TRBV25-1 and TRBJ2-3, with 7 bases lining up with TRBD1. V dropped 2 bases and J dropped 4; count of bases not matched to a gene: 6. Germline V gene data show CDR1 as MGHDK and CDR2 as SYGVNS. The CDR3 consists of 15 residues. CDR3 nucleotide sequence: TGTGCCAGCAGTGAAGTCACAGGGGTGGCAGATACGCAGTATTTT. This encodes CASSEVTGVADTQYF.

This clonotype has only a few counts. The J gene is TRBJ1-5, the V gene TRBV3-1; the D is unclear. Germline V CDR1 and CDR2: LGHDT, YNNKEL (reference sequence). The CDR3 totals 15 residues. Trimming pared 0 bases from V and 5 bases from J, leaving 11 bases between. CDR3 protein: CASSQDAGMDQPQHF. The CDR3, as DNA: TGTGCCAGCAGCCAAGATGCCGGGATGGATCAGCCCCAGCATTTT.

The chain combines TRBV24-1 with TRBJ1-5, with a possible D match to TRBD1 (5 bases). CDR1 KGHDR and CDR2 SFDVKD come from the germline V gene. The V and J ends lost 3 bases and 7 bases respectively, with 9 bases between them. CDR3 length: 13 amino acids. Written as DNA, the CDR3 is TGTGCCACCAGTGATGAAAGGGGACAGCCCCAGCATTTT. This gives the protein CATSDERGQPQHF.